What follows is one T cell receptor (beta chain) and its context. Its antigen is not yet known. No base-level quality is on record; no much larger clone is a single base apart. This sample is part of a study of PD-1 blockade in mismatch repair-deficient tumors (dated by TCRdb to about 2017). Context from the whole study: The trial enrolled 86 consecutive patients with approximately twelve mismatch repair-deficient cancer types between 2013 and late 2016, all previously treated and progressing. Tumor-associated T cell clones were tracked in the peripheral blood of patients responding to PD-1 blockade by deep sequencing of TCR CDR3 regions.

For every enrolled patient, mismatch repair deficiency was confirmed by either polymerase chain reaction or immunohistochemistry. TCR sequencing was carried out for a few patients who responded to pembrolizumab therapy. Pembrolizumab PD-1 blockade was prospectively tested in advanced mismatch repair-deficient cancers, regardless of tissue of origin, in the phase II trial. Serial peripheral blood T cell samples were collected before and at multiple times after starting PD-1 blockade. Blood sampling times were reported as weeks after the first pembrolizumab dose. The method behind the library was the immunoSEQ multiplex PCR assay. Held by TCRdb, this immuneACCESS table contains in-frame sequences only and omits some clones. Under half of the omission traces to an unresolved V gene where checked; the cause of the rest is unknown. For this sample the table gives approximately 130,000 clones, of which 85% to 90% were detected only once. Approximately 13% of the sample belongs to the ten largest clones.

Overall study outcomes, separate from this receptor: After pembrolizumab, tumor-resident clones, which were often undetectable in blood before treatment, expanded rapidly and then contracted, generally ahead of radiologic responses.

Sequences MDHEN (CDR1) and SYDVKM (CDR2) are obtained from the germline V gene. The CDR3 runs 17 residues from the cysteine to the phenylalanine. The DNA shown is the 51-base CDR3, in frame from base 1. The V and J ends are trimmed by 2 bases and 3 bases, leaving 19 bases between them. This material consisted of peripheral blood, taken 44 weeks after starting pembrolizumab. The sequence derives from an adult with mismatch repair-deficient cancer. This receptor chain uses TRBV28 and TRBJ1-2; a tentative D call is TRBD1 (5 bases match). This receptor carries the CDR3 CASSLTFVSREDYGYTF. The nucleotides are TGTGCCAGCAGTTTAACTTTTGTGTCCAGGGAAGACTATGGCTACACCTTC.